The source of this T cell receptor (beta chain) is a study of shared clonotypes between healthy human individuals. Source study methods: Filtering was not the same, since immunoSEQ gave junction-only sequences without quality scores. TCRdb keeps only in-frame clones here, not all; method: immunoSEQ multiplex PCR. V, J and clone size are taken as reported in that table, and D and trimming were inferred from the DNA itself. This table has about 1.5 million clones, roughly 96% appearing once. Recent vaccinations or acute infections were absent in the healthy HIV-negative adult donors. Naive CD45RA+ and memory CD45RA-negative subsets were split from CD4+ cells. This clone was detected once. Trimming cost V 0 bases and J 0 bases; bases outside gene matches: 4. Germline CDR1 is SGDLS and CDR2 is YYNGEE. The CDR3 runs 16 residues.

This chain connects TRBV9 to TRBJ2-3; 7 nucleotides agree with TRBD2. This sequence originates from a man under 40 in good health. Sequencing was carried out using naive CD4+ T cells sorted from blood. As to subset: CD45RA+ positively selected. CDR3 in amino acids: CASSVGARESTDTQYF. The CDR3 region has the DNA TGTGCCAGCAGCGTAGGGGCGCGGGAGAGCACAGATACGCAGTATTTT.